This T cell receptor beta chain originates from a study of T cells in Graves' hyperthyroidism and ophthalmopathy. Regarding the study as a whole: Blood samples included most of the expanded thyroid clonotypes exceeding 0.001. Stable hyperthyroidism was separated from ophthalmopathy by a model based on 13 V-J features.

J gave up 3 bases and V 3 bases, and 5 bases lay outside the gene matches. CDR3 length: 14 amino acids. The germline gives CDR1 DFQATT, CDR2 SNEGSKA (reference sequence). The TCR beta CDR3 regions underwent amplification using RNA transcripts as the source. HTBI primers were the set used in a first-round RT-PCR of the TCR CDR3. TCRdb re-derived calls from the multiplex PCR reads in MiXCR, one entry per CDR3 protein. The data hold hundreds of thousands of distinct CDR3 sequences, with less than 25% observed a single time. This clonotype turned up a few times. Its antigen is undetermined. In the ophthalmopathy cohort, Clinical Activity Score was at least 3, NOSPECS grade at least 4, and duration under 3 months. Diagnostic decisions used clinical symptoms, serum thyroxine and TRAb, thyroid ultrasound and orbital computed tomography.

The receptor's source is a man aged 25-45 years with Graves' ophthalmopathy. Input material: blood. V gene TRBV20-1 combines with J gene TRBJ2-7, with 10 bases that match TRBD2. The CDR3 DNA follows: TGCAGTGCTAGGCAGGCTAGCGGGAGCTACGAGCAGTACTTC. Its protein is CSARQASGSYEQYF.